The sequence of this T cell receptor beta chain was determined in a study of technical replicates of blood from a few donors (dated by TCRdb to about 2017). To note about this clone: The clone's antigen remains unknown. No base qualities exist here, and no much larger clone lies one base off it.

Library creation used the immunoSEQ multiplex PCR assay. TCRdb provides this immuneACCESS table in a form limited to in-frame rearrangements. Some clones are lacking; in checked studies, under half of them reflect an unresolved V gene, and why the rest are absent is not known. The sample table records approximately 81,000 clones; 75% to 90% of these occur just once. The top ten constitute around 3.9% of the sample. CDR1 and CDR2, per the germline V gene, are KGHSH and LQKENI. The CDR3, cysteine through phenylalanine, is 12 amino acids long. The read is trimmed to its CDR3 DNA, 36 bases read in frame from base 1. V and J are trimmed by 6 bases and 13 bases, and the gene matches miss 8 bases of the junction.

The sequence was obtained from a human donor in good health. Some clones in this sample may be carry-over from other donors' samples. The rearranged chain carries TRBV18 and TRBJ1-4, with TRBD1 matching 7 junction bases. Input material: PBMCs. The bases read TGTGCCAGCTCCCCCGACAGGGCCTCACTGTTTTTT. This gives the protein CASSPDRASLFF.